These T cell receptor beta chains were read from a single sample in a study of cytomegalovirus exposure and HLA in healthy donors. Assay used: immunoSEQ multiplex PCR; TCRdb lists only in-frame clones, some missing. The sample includes about 180,000 clones, approximately 80% of them seen just once. The sample comprised PBMCs. These receptors were collected from a woman in her forties or fifties in good health and CMV-seronegative. CDR3s include the opening cysteine and the closing phenylalanine or tryptophan. D genes are given only for firm matches. The size of a clone is reported for some rows only, either as once, few or many, or as a class for expanded clones.

clone size | J gene | V gene | D gene | CDR3 protein | CDR3 DNA
- | TRBJ1-5 | TRBV5-6 | - | CASSLGDRGGRRQPQHF | TGTGCCAGCAGCTTGGGAGACCGGGGCGGGAGGCGTCAGCCCCAGCATTTT
few | TRBJ1-4 | TRBV7-9 | - | CASSLGTGIVGTANEKLFF | TGTGCCAGCAGCTTAGGCACTGGGATTGTAGGGACTGCTAATGAAAAACTGTTTTTT
- | TRBJ1-5 | TRBV27 | - | CASSFGRGSGQPQHF | TGTGCCAGCAGTTTTGGCAGGGGATCGGGTCAGCCCCAGCATTTT
- | TRBJ2-3 | TRBV11-3 | TRBD2 | CASSLAAGGGTQYF | TGTGCCAGCAGCTTAGCGGCGGGAGGTGGTACGCAGTATTTT
- | TRBJ1-1 | TRBV6-1 | - | CASRTGPNTEAFF | TGTGCCAGCAGGACAGGACCTAACACTGAAGCTTTCTTT
- | TRBJ2-7 | TRBV7-6 | TRBD2 | CASSTGGTSGRYEQYF | TGTGCCAGCAGCACCGGGGGGACTAGCGGGAGGTACGAGCAGTACTTC
- | TRBJ2-2 | TRBV5-1 | - | CASSLGTTSVNGELFF | TGCGCCAGCAGCTTGGGGACTACCAGCGTGAACGGGGAGCTGTTTTTT
- | TRBJ2-2 | TRBV19 | TRBD2 | CASSISGGTSGELFF | TGTGCCAGTAGTATTAGCGGGGGGACCTCAGGGGAGCTGTTTTTT
- | TRBJ2-7 | TRBV28 | TRBD2 | CASSLSVSGYEQYF | TGTGCCAGCAGTTTATCCGTTAGCGGGTACGAGCAGTACTTC
- | TRBJ1-2 | TRBV19 | - | CASSIREWGYTF | TGTGCCAGTAGTATACGGGAATGGGGCTACACCTTC
- | TRBJ1-1 | TRBV5-1 | - | CASSLDTGNTEAFF | TGCGCCAGCAGCTTGGACACAGGTAACACTGAAGCTTTCTTT
once | TRBJ2-4 | TRBV15 | - | CATSRDPGRGENIQYF | TGTGCCACCAGCAGAGATCCCGGACGGGGTGAAAACATTCAGTACTTC
- | TRBJ1-5 | TRBV2 | TRBD1 | CASSEPPGQVNQPQHF | TGTGCCAGCAGTGAACCTCCGGGACAGGTCAATCAGCCCCAGCATTTT
- | TRBJ2-7 | TRBV5-6 | - | CASSPSVGSYEQYF | TGTGCCAGCAGCCCCTCGGTTGGTTCCTACGAGCAGTACTTC
- | TRBJ2-7 | TRBV5-4 | TRBD1 | CASSLNPTGGSSEQYF | TGTGCCAGCAGCTTAAACCCGACAGGGGGTAGCTCCGAGCAGTACTTC
- | TRBJ1-5 | TRBV6-1 | TRBD1 | CASRGTGGGNQPQHF | TGTGCCAGCAGAGGGACAGGGGGAGGCAATCAGCCCCAGCATTTT
- | TRBJ2-7 | TRBV30 | - | CASSSTGSRNEQYF | TGTGCCTCCTCCAGTACCGGGAGTCGGAACGAGCAGTACTTC